What follows describes a single T cell receptor (beta chain). Which antigen it targets is not known. A read error may account for a junction end that differs from germline. Reading the germline V gene (reference sequence) gives CDR1 SEHNR and CDR2 FQNEAQ. The CDR3, cysteine through phenylalanine, is 13 amino acids long. Only the CDR3 region is kept as DNA, spanning 39 bases read in frame from base 1. A total of 25 to 30 patients with locally advanced or metastatic urothelial carcinoma, treated at Memorial Sloan Kettering on a trial protocol, made up the cohort. Peripheral blood mononuclear cells were collected pretreatment and during treatment, with between 1 and 8 total time points per patient. The Qiagen DNeasy Blood extraction kit was used to purify genomic DNA from total PBMCs and tumor samples. Collected pretreatment and during treatment, PBMCs were isolated and stored as previously described.

Each PCR received spiked-in synthetic TCR analog templates so that absolute template abundance could be estimated from read counts. Using the immunoSEQ assay, TCRbeta CDR3 regions were amplified from genomic DNA with bias-controlled V and J gene primers. Sequencing of rearranged TCRbeta segments was performed at approximately 20X coverage. In the original analysis: Clustering was used to correct sequencing errors, and CDR3s were annotated against IMGT to assign V, D and J genes. Downstream analyses used only productive TCRbeta rearrangements and left out out-of-frame or stop-codon sequences. Clonality was calculated as one minus the Shannon entropy normalized by the log of the number of unique productive sequences. Fisher's exact test with Benjamini-Hochberg correction, at a threshold of adjusted p below 0.01, was used to find clones that differed between time points or between blood and tumor. This immuneACCESS table, as held by TCRdb, lists in-frame sequences with V and J called but not all clones. Of the missing ones, under half trace to an unresolved V gene in checked studies; the others have no known cause. That table gives V, J and clone size, and the DNA gave D and trimming. This sample holds 56,000 or so clones; roughly 84% were observed only once. Approximately 2.9% of the sample is taken by the ten largest.

This entry comes from a study of PD-L1 blockade in urothelial cancer (dated by TCRdb to the late 2010s). Broadly, across the study: Every patient began therapy around 2014 and was given atezolizumab 1,200 mg intravenously every 3 weeks. Durable clinical benefit meant progression-free survival longer than 6 months, and TCR features were also tested against progression-free and overall survival. TCR sequencing covered pretreatment tumor samples and matched, serially collected peripheral blood taken before and after atezolizumab treatment. Twenty-five of 29 patients were identified as males with urothelial cancer of bladder origin, and a prior smoking history was reported by 18 of 29 patients. A median of about 150,000 T cells and some 90,000 unique TCRs was obtained from blood samples, and a median clonality of approximately 0.08 was observed. Nine or ten patients reached durable clinical benefit, while 15 to 20 patients did not. In the same patients, pretreatment tumors underwent whole exome sequencing and RNA sequencing in addition to TCR sequencing. Somatic, immune and clinical correlates of response to PD-L1 blockade with atezolizumab in urothelial cancer were the focus of an exploratory multi-omic analysis. An ECOG performance status of 0 or 1 was recorded for the patients, and 0 to 3 prior chemotherapy regimens had been received by the patients. Blood samples were analyzed at 3 weeks after treatment start (second dose) and at 6 weeks after treatment start. Pretreatment blood TCR-seq was available for 27 to 30 patients, at least one posttreatment blood collection was obtained for some 24 patients, and tumor TCR-seq was available for some 24 patients. The research as a whole found: Because the sample size was small (n of about 27) and many of the analyses were exploratory, the results are meant to be hypothesis-generating. A pretreatment peripheral blood TCR clonality below the median was linked to improved progression-free and overall survival. Patients with durable benefit showed greater expansion of tumor-associated TCR clones in peripheral blood 3 weeks after starting treatment (n ≈ 21, p = 0.022).

Rearrangement joined TRBV7-9 to TRBJ1-3, and 7 bases in between align with TRBD1. This receptor was obtained from a man aged 45-65 years with urothelial cancer. The sequences come from PBMCs, collected around atezolizumab (anti-PD-L1) treatment. CDR3 sequence: CASSLAGDSAARF. In nucleotides, the sequence is TGTGCCAGCAGCTTAGCGGGGGACAGTGCCGCCCGTTTT.